Listed below are T cell receptor beta chains from one sample, sequenced in a study of cytomegalovirus exposure and HLA in healthy donors. Some clones are missing from TCRdb's copy, which holds only in-frame ones; the method was immunoSEQ multiplex PCR. The sample lists 55,000 to 65,000 clones, roughly 80% occurring once. The sequencing input was PBMCs. The receptors derive from a woman aged 25-40 years in good health and CMV-seronegative. The conserved cysteine and the conserved F or W are not part of the CDR3 here. Fields, in order: V gene, J gene, CDR3 protein.

>TRBV7-9|TRBJ1-1
ASSLAFPNTEAF
>TRBV27|TRBJ2-7
ASSWTATYEQY
>TRBV7-2|TRBJ2-3
ASSSTSGGRGGTQY
>TRBV4-1|TRBJ1-5
ASSPTRGAQPQH
>TRBV10-3|TRBJ2-6
AISEGAPGANVLT
>TRBV27|TRBJ2-5
ASSPQWEREGPRETQY
>TRBV5-1|TRBJ2-3
ASSRDRLTDTQY
>TRBV27|TRBJ1-1
ASSPYLDRVNTEAF
>TRBV28|TRBJ1-2
ASSPREVYGYT
>TRBV9|TRBJ2-3
ASGVAGTSGSTDTQY
>TRBV6-1|TRBJ1-2
ASSSTGNGYT
>TRBV7-3|TRBJ1-2
ASSLGTPANYGYT
>TRBV10-2|TRBJ1-2
AVQQGIYGYT
>TRBV2|TRBJ2-1
ASSVVERGEQF
>TRBV19|TRBJ1-2
ASTWDRSYGYT
>TRBV9|TRBJ2-2
ASTLSGENTGELF
>TRBV7-9|TRBJ2-3
ASSYLAGEADTQY
>TRBV10-3|TRBJ2-2
AIRGGSPGQMNTGELF
>TRBV2|TRBJ1-5
ASSADRGHGNQPQH
>TRBV29-1|TRBJ2-2
SVGRLAGVANTGELF
>TRBV5-6|TRBJ1-2
ASSFPGEGYYGYT
>TRBV5-4|TRBJ2-4
ASSFRDISNIQY
>TRBV5-6|NA
ASSLFATSGGEAYEQY
>TRBV7-9|TRBJ1-4
ASSLGQGAANEKLF
>TRBV2|TRBJ1-5
ASRARQSNQPQH
>TRBV9|TRBJ1-4
ASNRAGLDNEKLF
>TRBV7-9|TRBJ1-1
ASSLGQMNTEAF
>TRBV9|TRBJ2-5
ASSVGLAGGIQETQY
>TRBV18|TRBJ1-5
ASSPPSSWNQPQH
>TRBV28|TRBJ2-6
ASSYTGDGANVLT
>TRBV7-3|TRBJ1-1
ASSPQGANTEAF
>TRBV9|TRBJ2-1
ASSPRLAGSNEQF
>TRBV19|TRBJ2-1
ASRGQSGRVYNEQF
>TRBV5-1|TRBJ2-4
ASSFRQGGGNIQY
>TRBV6-4|TRBJ2-3
ASSDSRGGDTQY
>TRBV4-3|TRBJ2-1
ASSQDVLAGGPNEQF
>TRBV14|TRBJ2-2
ASSQVGTARELF
>TRBV18|TRBJ2-3
ASSPNRGDTQY
>TRBV4-2|TRBJ1-6
ASRQTGAGGNSPLH
>TRBV5-4|TRBJ1-2
ASSWGNRGNFGYT
>TRBV11-3|TRBJ1-4
ASSLGRNSNEKLF
>TRBV4-2|TRBJ1-6
ASSQESQGSSPLH
>TRBV19|TRBJ1-5
ASSTSVGGISNQPQH
>TRBV23-1|TRBJ1-5
ASSHGTRNDSNQPQH
>TRBV5-4|TRBJ2-7
ASSSGQTYEQY
>TRBV7-2|TRBJ1-3
ASSPTGHSGNTIY
>TRBV11-1|TRBJ1-4
ASTRSYSPNEKLF
>TRBV5-1|TRBJ1-2
ASVSNPGRGSGYT
>TRBV5-6|TRBJ1-6
ASSLLSYNSPLH
>TRBV18|TRBJ2-3
ASSPSSDTQY
>TRBV6-4|TRBJ2-1
ASSQHDRGYEQF
>TRBV19|TRBJ1-1
ASTTTGIPEAF
>TRBV2|TRBJ1-5
ASSGGDRTQH
>TRBV11-3|TRBJ2-5
ASSLARREAIEETQY
>TRBV19|TRBJ2-5
ASKGQGRETQY
>TRBV7-8|TRBJ2-2
ASSLAGGPGELF
>TRBV9|TRBJ2-2
ASSVVPGDGELF
>TRBV14|TRBJ1-4
ASSHLRVGGPLLGTNEKLF
>TRBV5-4|TRBJ1-6
ASSPDWGADNSPLH